One sample yielded the 5 T cell receptor beta chains listed below, sequenced in a study of shared clonotypes between healthy human individuals. Data came from immunoSEQ multiplex PCR; TCRdb stores just in-frame clones and leaves some out. The data contain about 660,000 clones, 74% of them singletons. Sequences were obtained from memory CD4+ T cells sorted from blood. Described subset: CD45RA-negative fraction. The receptors were gathered from a woman aged 25-40 years in good health.

This clone appeared a few times. The rearrangement links TRBV25-1 to TRBJ1-1; TRBD1 is a possible D gene (5 bases). The V and J ends lost 5 bases and 1 base respectively, with 11 bases between them. Germline V gene data show CDR1 as MGHDK and CDR2 as SYGVNS. The CDR3 is made up of 14 amino acids. CDR3 sequence: CASSPIGQNTEAFF. CDR3 DNA: TGTGCCAGCAGTCCTATCGGACAGAACACTGAAGCTTTCTTT.

The chain is built from TRBV29-1 and TRBJ2-3, with TRBD1 matching 7 bases. The trim removed 5 bases at V and 5 bases at J, leaving 7 bases unmatched. Per the germline V gene, CDR1 is SQVTM and CDR2 is ANQGSEA. The CDR3 is 13 residues long. CDR3: CSVRTGEGDTQYF. The CDR3 DNA reads as TGCAGCGTTCGGACAGGCGAGGGAGATACGCAGTATTTT.

CDR3 coding DNA: TGTGCCAGCAGCCCTGCCTGGGGACTAGCTTCTACTGAGCAGTTCTTC. Translating gives CASSPAWGLASTEQFF. The chain links TRBV14 to TRBJ2-1, with TRBD2 identical over 9 bases. V shed 4 bases and J 9 bases; nucleotides not matched to a gene: 13. CDR1 is SGHDN, CDR2 FVKESK, per germline. The CDR3 covers 16 residues.

The chain has TRBV6-5 and TRBJ2-7; 9 bases are shared with TRBD2. The CDR3 length is 15 residues. Trimming cost V 6 bases and J 3 bases; bases outside gene matches: 9. Germline values: CDR1 MNHEY, CDR2 SVGAGI. The chain's CDR3 is CASRLGGTSSYEQYF. The CDR3 DNA follows: TGTGCCAGCAGGCTGGGGGGGACTAGCAGCTACGAGCAGTACTTC.

The gene calls are TRBV10-3 and TRBJ1-1; tentatively, D is TRBD1 (5 bases). V was clipped by 2 bases and J by 3 bases, with 10 bases between them. Germline CDR1 is ENHRY and CDR2 is SYGVKD. This CDR3 region has 14 residues. DNA of the CDR3: TGTGCCATCAGTGAGCGGGGGACGGACACTGAAGCTTTCTTT. Amino acids: CAISERGTDTEAFF.